This TCR beta chain was obtained from a study of T cell responses to AZD1222 COVID-19 vaccine. Study results and caveats: Repertoires were collected only later (after the peak T cell response had occurred). Females made up more of the donors, who were largely white British, and clonal diversity may have come out too low.

This clone is a singleton in its sample. What it binds is not known. Sequencing used immunoSEQ multiplex PCR; TCRdb keeps in-frame clones, though not all of them. The sample carries 65,000 to 75,000 clones, around 81% recorded once. The CDR3 has 12 amino acids. The V gene lost 4 bases and the J gene lost 4 bases, with 8 bases spanning the gap. Germline V gives CDR1 SGHKS, CDR2 YYEKEE (reference sequence). The sequences come from peripheral blood, collected 28 days after the second AZD1222 dose. The origin of this receptor is an adult who received the AZD1222 COVID-19 vaccine. J is TRBJ2-5 and V is TRBV5-5, with unresolved D. The DNA for the CDR3 is TGTGCCAGCAGCACTAACGTAGAGACCCAGTACTTC. This encodes CASSTNVETQYF. Full variable domain (outside the CDR3, taken from reference TRBV5-5 and TRBJ2-5): DAGVTQSPTHLIKTRGQQVTLRCSPISGHKSVSWYQQVLGQGPQFIFQYYEKEERGRGNFPDRFSARQFPNYSSELNVNALLLGDSALYLCASSTNVETQYFGPGTRLLVL.